The entry below describes one T cell receptor beta chain. Its cognate antigen has yet to be identified. Base qualities were left out, and no much larger clone turns up one base away. RNA was extracted using the RNeasy kit, and 0.5 to 1 microgram was reverse transcribed with random hexamers. TCR beta CDR3 regions were amplified with the immunoSEQ multiplex PCR assay covering 54 Vbeta and 13 Jbeta segments. Bias from PCR amplification was corrected by using a synthetic template baseline for primer optimization and for computational correction. The study's own analysis went as follows. Only productive sequences were kept, with reads annotated to V, D and J genes according to IMGT and analyzed in immunoSEQ Analyzer. Clonality was calculated as one minus the Shannon entropy normalized by log2 of the number of productive unique sequences. For each patient and control, public and private clones were evaluated within the 100 most prevalent clones. Clones were defined as Susac-specific if absent from the healthy and MS cohorts, from more than 900 published viral clones and from other ImmuneACCESS disease sequences. TCRdb trimmed the raw reads at Q25, called clones with MiXCR and kept productive beta chains. For every CDR3 protein sequence, its rows merge into one entry that carries the most common genes and DNA. TCRdb's processing, not the study's, gives the V and J calls here. The sample table shows about 180,000 distinct CDR3 sequences, and roughly 95% are seen once. The top ten hold 0.095% to 0.15% of the sample.

Peripheral blood CD8+ and CD4+ T cells from healthy donors, Susac syndrome patients and multiple sclerosis patients were profiled by high-throughput TCR beta sequencing. Recently defined diagnostic criteria for definite or probable disease were met by the Susac syndrome patients. Bulk CD8+ and CD4+ T cells were purified magnetically by negative isolation, whereas CD8+ TEMRA cells were enriched by FACS. Blood was drawn into EDTA tubes, processed within 24 hours, and PBMCs were isolated by density gradient centrifugation. PBMCs intended for TCR sequencing were frozen in liquid nitrogen and were later thawed in a 37 degrees C water bath. A purity of at least 90% was achieved for sorted or isolated CD4+, CD8+ and CD8+ TEMRA cells. This sample was included in a study of CD8 T cells in Susac syndrome (dated by TCRdb to between 2018 and 2021). Some background on the complete study: Of the Susac syndrome patients who were sequenced, more than five had clinically active disease and eight were in clinical remission. Susac syndrome patients were therapy-naive, on corticosteroids (some also receiving IVIg), or on IVIg alone at blood withdrawal. Repertoire sequencing was used to test whether CD8+ T cell activation and differentiation in Susac syndrome was antigen driven. Study-wide findings and limitations: No clonal expansion was detected in the CD4+ T cell repertoire of Susac syndrome patients. The study acknowledged that relatively few individuals were included in the TCR sequencing and HLA analysis.

CDR1 and CDR2, per the germline V gene, are SGHRS and YFSETQ. From its cysteine to its phenylalanine, the CDR3 spans 16 amino acids. Of all the DNA, just the CDR3 is kept, 48 bases in frame from base 1. V is cut back by 2 bases and J by 4 bases, with 5 bases in the junction unmatched. Sequencing was carried out using CD4+ T cells from PBMCs. The V and J genes are TRBV5-1 and TRBJ2-2; 10 bases in the middle match TRBD2. This receptor was taken from a human donor with Susac syndrome. The CDR3 loop reads CASSFGTSAGTGELFF. At the DNA level, the sequence is TGCGCCAGCAGCTTCGGGACTAGCGCCGGCACCGGGGAGCTGTTTTTT.